These 3 T cell receptor beta chains originate from one sample sequenced in a study of T cell responses to AZD1222 COVID-19 vaccine. Libraries were prepared by immunoSEQ multiplex PCR; TCRdb keeps only in-frame clonotypes and omits some of them. The sample carries around 150,000 clones, around 87% recorded once. The source material was peripheral blood, sampled 28 days after the second AZD1222 dose. The source of these receptors is an adult who received the AZD1222 COVID-19 vaccine.

The chain is built from TRBV6-6 and TRBJ1-1; TRBD1 aligns across 9 bases. V lost 7 bases, J lost 6 bases, and 15 bases stayed unmatched. CDR1 and CDR2 from the germline V gene are MNHNY and SVGAGI (reference sequence). The CDR3 runs to 16 residues. The DNA for the CDR3 is TGTGCCAGCACCCCAGACAGGGGGAACATTATCGCTGAAGCTTTCTTT. Translating gives CASTPDRGNIIAEAFF.

The chain is built from TRBV18 and TRBJ2-5; 9 bases align to TRBD1. Losses at the gene ends were 3 bases for V and 3 bases for J; bases not matched to a gene: 8. The germline V gene has CDR1 KGHSH and CDR2 LQKENI. The CDR3 is 16 residues long. Written as DNA, the CDR3 is TGTGCCAGCTCACCGAGAGGGGACAGGGCGAAAGAGACCCAGTACTTC. Translation gives CASSPRGDRAKETQYF.

The chain joins TRBV27 to TRBJ1-5; D might be TRBD1 (5 bases). Germline CDR1 reads MNHEY; CDR2 reads SMNVEV (reference sequence). V shed 5 bases and J shed 2 bases, with 13 bases lying between them. CDR3 length: 15 residues. CDR3 sequence: CASSPPGGGNQPQHF. The CDR3 DNA reads as TGTGCCAGCAGTCCCCCGGGGGGTGGCAATCAGCCCCAGCATTTT.